This TCR beta chain is drawn from a study of T-cell memory formation after mild COVID-19. General study points: Shrinking CD4+ clones resided mostly in CM and EM, and CD8+ ones in EMRA. The finding that pre-infection memory included some responding clones suggested that cross-reactive memory joined. Nothing confirmed that second-wave clones peaking on day 37 were specific for SARS-CoV-2.

A few counts support this clonotype. Its specificity is not known. TCRdb itself ran the 5' RACE reads through MiXCR, one entry per CDR3 protein. The sample lists hundreds of thousands of distinct CDR3 sequences; about 20% were seen once. Trimming left V 6 bases short and J 8 bases short, with 11 bases between. CDR1 is LGHNT and CDR2 is FRNRAP in the germline V gene. This CDR3 has 12 residues. This TCR derives from a man aged 18 to 29 who had mild COVID-19 (a few samples of this study predate the infection). Cell type and time point are not known. Sequencing input: PBMCs or a T cell subset sorted from them (not recorded which). The chain recombines TRBV12-5 with TRBJ2-4, with no clear D. CDR3 in DNA: TGTGCTAGTGGCCCCGGAAGGGACATTCAGTACTTC. This gives the protein CASGPGRDIQYF.